A single sample gave rise to the 25 T cell receptor beta chains below, sequenced in a study of shared clonotypes between healthy human individuals. Libraries were prepared by immunoSEQ multiplex PCR; TCRdb keeps only in-frame clonotypes and omits some of them. The data hold some 2 million clones, with 90% to 95% observed a single time. Sequencing used naive CD4+ T cells sorted from blood. Subset here: CD45RA+ positively selected. These receptors were obtained from a man aged 18 to 30 in good health.

This chain links TRBV7-9 with TRBJ2-7; perhaps TRBD1 as D (7 bases). The germline V and J ends were trimmed by 5 bases and 0 bases, with 14 bases remaining between them. The length of the CDR3 is 15 residues. The V gene's germline CDR1 is SEHNR and CDR2 FQNEAQ (reference sequence). CDR3 sequence reads: CASSLMEGASYEQYF. DNA for the CDR3: TGTGCCAGCAGCCTAATGGAGGGGGCCTCCTACGAGCAGTACTTC.

This clone appeared a single time. This sample also contains other DNA sequences that code for the same CDR3. The V and J genes are TRBV5-1 and TRBJ1-1; D perhaps matches TRBD1 (5 bases). The CDR3 has 15 amino acids. V lost 0 bases and J lost 2, with 11 bases in between. Germline assignment: CDR1 SGHRS and CDR2 YFSETQ. This CDR3 reads CASSLEGTANTEAFF. The CDR3 DNA is TGCGCCAGCAGCTTGGAGGGGACGGCTAACACTGAAGCTTTCTTT.

V usage is TRBV27 and J usage is TRBJ1-6, with 10 bases lining up with TRBD1. CDR3 length: 18 residues. Germline CDR1 reads MNHEY; CDR2 reads SMNVEV (reference sequence). With 5 bases clipped from V and 1 base from J, the junction kept 8 bases outside the gene matches. The CDR3 here is CASSNRDRGLSYNSPLHF. CDR3 nucleotide sequence: TGTGCCAGCAGTAACCGGGACAGGGGACTGTCCTATAATTCACCCCTCCACTTT.

This chain links TRBV7-3 with TRBJ1-5; tentative D call: TRBD1 (5 bases). The CDR3 loop spans 17 amino acids. V was shortened by 5 bases and J by 2 bases, with 19 bases between the two germline ends. Germline CDR1 SGHTA, CDR2 FQGTGA. The CDR3 spells CASSLPVGPAGNQPQHF. The CDR3 DNA reads as TGTGCCAGCAGCCTCCCGGTGGGGCCTGCAGGCAATCAGCCCCAGCATTTT.

On this clone: At the DNA level, this CDR3 is encoded by other sequences in the same sample as well. The chain combines TRBV7-9 with TRBJ2-2; unclear D gene. Germline CDR1 reads SEHNR; CDR2 reads FQNEAQ (reference sequence). Trimming left V 4 bases short and J 2 bases short, with 5 bases between. This CDR3 is built from 13 residues. In DNA form, the CDR3 reads TGTGCCAGCAGCTCACGAAACACCGGGGAGCTGTTTTTT. Its translation is CASSSRNTGELFF.

This chain links TRBV11-2 with TRBJ2-3, with unresolved D. This CDR3 is 15 amino acids long. Germline CDR1 reads SGHAT; CDR2 reads FQNNGV. The V and J ends lost 4 bases and 5 bases respectively, with 16 bases between them. The CDR3 is CASSSVYFGGDTQYF. The DNA for the CDR3 is TGTGCCAGCAGCTCGGTCTACTTCGGTGGAGATACGCAGTATTTT.

V usage is TRBV10-3 and J usage is TRBJ2-3, with D hard to call. The CDR3 runs 14 residues. Germline lookup yields CDR1 ENHRY and CDR2 SYGVKD. V lost 10 bases and J lost 0, with 14 bases in between. The CDR3 nucleotides read TGTGCCACCCTGGACGGACCTAGCACAGATACGCAGTATTTT. Its translation is CATLDGPSTDTQYF.

The J gene is TRBJ2-1, the V gene TRBV13, with 9 bases aligning to TRBD2. CDR3 size: 18 residues. CDR1 and CDR2 (germline): PRHDT, FYEKMQ (reference sequence). Unmatched junction bases numbered 19, after V lost 5 bases and J lost 8 bases. The chain's CDR3 is CASSRIGVSGSFPDEQFF. The CDR3 nucleotides are TGTGCCAGCAGCCGAATCGGGGTTAGCGGGAGTTTTCCAGATGAGCAGTTCTTC.

The V gene is TRBV4-3, the J gene TRBJ1-1; 9 bases fit TRBD1. With V trimmed by 0 bases and J by 4 bases, 3 bases remained unmatched. CDR1 and CDR2 from the germline V gene are LGHNA and YSLEER. There are 15 residues in the CDR3. The chain's CDR3 is CASSQDGTGSTEAFF. As DNA, the CDR3 is TGCGCCAGCAGCCAAGATGGGACAGGGTCCACTGAAGCTTTCTTT.

V usage is TRBV10-3 and J usage is TRBJ2-5; maybe TRBD2 (5 bases). This CDR3 has 15 amino acids. From germline, CDR1 is ENHRY and CDR2 SYGVKD. With 3 bases removed from V and 4 bases from J, the gap between germline ends came to 15 bases. CDR3 sequence (DNA): TGTGCCATCAGTGACCCGAGGAAGGCGGGAGAGACCCAGTACTTC. Translation gives CAISDPRKAGETQYF.

This rearrangement joins TRBV29-1 to TRBJ1-2; the D gene is possibly TRBD1 (5 bases). V lost 0 bases and J 2 bases, leaving 16 bases between the germline ends. This CDR3 region has 16 residues. CDR1 SQVTM and CDR2 ANQGSEA come from the germline V gene. The CDR3 bases are TGCAGCGTTGAAGATCGTCCTGGGGGAGCAAACTATGGCTACACCTTC. Its translation is CSVEDRPGGANYGYTF.

V and J are TRBV10-3 and TRBJ2-1, with 10 nucleotides matching TRBD1. There are 16 residues in the CDR3. The J segment lost 5 bases and the V segment lost 5 bases, leaving 9 bases of the junction unmatched. Germline V gene lookup returns CDR1 ENHRY and CDR2 SYGVKD. The CDR3 region is CAISTTGTGANNEQFF. The CDR3 DNA is TGTGCCATCAGTACTACCGGGACAGGGGCTAACAATGAGCAGTTCTTC.

This clone appeared once. A read error may produce the germline difference seen at one junction end. The chain joins TRBV7-7 to TRBJ2-2; D might be TRBD2 (5 bases). CDR3 size: 14 residues. In germline, CDR1 is SSHAT, CDR2 FNYEAQ (reference sequence). The CDR3 bases are TGTGCTAGCAGCCCCGACTACAACACCGGGGAGCTGTTTTTT. Encoded protein: CASSPDYNTGELFF. Based on the CDR3 plus reference TRBV7-7 and TRBJ2-2, the full variable domain is GAGVSQSPRYKVTKRGQDVTLRCDPISSHATLYWYQQALGQGPEFLTYFNYEAQPDKSGLPSDRFSAERPEGSISTLTIQRTEQRDSAMYRCASSPDYNTGELFFGEGSRLTVL.

The chain is built from TRBV4-2 and TRBJ2-1; D unclear. Germline lookup yields CDR1 LGHNA and CDR2 YNFKEQ. The CDR3 consists of 14 residues. With 2 bases removed from V and 8 bases from J, the gap between germline ends came to 13 bases. The CDR3 nucleotides read TGTGCCAGCAGCCAACCGGACGTGGCGGATGAGCAGTTCTTC. This sequence encodes CASSQPDVADEQFF.

This rearrangement joins TRBV18 to TRBJ1-2, with 7 bases lining up with TRBD1. There are 14 residues in the CDR3. J was trimmed by 4 bases and V by 3 bases; bases with no gene match: 5. Looked up from germline, CDR1 is KGHSH and CDR2 is LQKENI. CDR3 protein: CASSPTTGSYGYTF. The CDR3 DNA follows: TGTGCCAGCTCACCTACGACAGGGAGCTATGGCTACACCTTC. Looking up the rest from reference TRBV18 and TRBJ1-2 gives the full variable domain: NAGVMQNPRHLVRRRGQEARLRCSPMKGHSHVYWYRQLPEEGLKFMVYLQKENIIDESGMPKERFSAEFPKEGPSILRIQQVVRGDSAAYFCASSPTTGSYGYTFGSGTRLTVV.

The chain is built from TRBV30 and TRBJ1-4, with D tentatively TRBD1 (5 bases). This CDR3 region has 14 residues. Germline loops: CDR1 GTSNPN, CDR2 SVGIG (reference sequence). The CDR3 nucleotides are TGTGCTTCCGTCCCGGGGGGTAACGATGAAAAACTGTTTTTT. Residues: CASVPGGNDEKLFF.

The table lists this clone with a count of one. This rearrangement joins TRBV6-5 to TRBJ1-5; no clear D gene. The CDR3 extends over 14 amino acids. Germline values: CDR1 MNHEY, CDR2 SVGAGI. V lost 6 bases and J lost 4, with 13 bases in between. The CDR3 loop is CASRRTEKNQPQHF. The CDR3 DNA is TGTGCCAGCAGACGTACAGAAAAGAATCAGCCCCAGCATTTT.

About this clone: The same CDR3 also results from other DNA sequences found in this sample. CDR3: CSVEVGQGTEQYF. CDR3 in DNA: TGCAGCGTTGAAGTCGGACAGGGAACCGAGCAGTACTTC. V and J are TRBV29-1 and TRBJ2-7; the match to TRBD1 covers 8 bases. The CDR3 is 13 amino acids. J was trimmed by 6 bases and V by 1 base; bases with no gene match: 5. Germline CDR1 SQVTM, CDR2 ANQGSEA.

This clone occurred once. The V gene is TRBV4-1, the J gene TRBJ1-1; D call uncertain. The V gene lost 3 bases and the J gene lost 4 bases, with 9 bases spanning the gap. CDR3 length equals 13 residues. Germline values: CDR1 MGHRA, CDR2 YSYEKL. The CDR3 spells CASSQTYTTEAFF. As DNA, the CDR3 is TGCGCCAGCAGCCAGACCTACACCACTGAAGCTTTCTTT.

In its sample, this clone was seen a few times. This chain uses TRBV5-5 with TRBJ1-1; D is unclear. The CDR3 totals 11 residues. V gave up 7 bases and J gave up 2 bases, with 6 bases separating them. Germline values: CDR1 SGHKS, CDR2 YYEKEE (reference sequence). CDR3 region: CASSRNTEAFF. The CDR3 DNA is TGTGCCAGCTCAAGAAACACTGAAGCTTTCTTT.

V gene TRBV6-1 combines with J gene TRBJ1-5, with D tentatively TRBD1 (5 bases). CDR1 is MNHNS, CDR2 SASEGT, per germline. This CDR3 is built from 12 residues. The CDR3 nucleotides are TGTTCCGCGAGGGGCGTCGGTCAGCCCCAGCATTTT. It encodes CSARGVGQPQHF.

On this clone: This is likely a read error, given that the CDR3 carries no conserved phenylalanine or tryptophan at its end. This sequence joins TRBV6-5 and TRBJ1-2, with D perhaps TRBD1 (6 bases). CDR3 length: 12 residues. Germline loops: CDR1 MNHEY, CDR2 SVGAGI. V gave up 6 bases and J gave up 4 bases, with 9 bases separating them. This CDR3 is CASSLTGYGYTL. The DNA of the CDR3 is TGTGCCAGCAGCCTGACAGGCTATGGCTACACCCTC.

This clone was found once. The chain links TRBV27 to TRBJ2-2, with D possibly matching TRBD1 (6 bases). Germline CDR1 is MNHEY and CDR2 is SMNVEV (reference sequence). V dropped 4 bases and J dropped 2 bases, with 20 bases sitting between them. The CDR3 consists of 18 residues. The CDR3 DNA reads as TGTGCCAGCAGTTGGGCAGGGGCGACCAAAGTAAACACCGGGGAGCTGTTTTTT. It encodes CASSWAGATKVNTGELFF.

The V and J genes are TRBV6-5 and TRBJ1-1; TRBD1 agrees at 9 bases. The CDR3 has 15 amino acids. J was trimmed by 4 bases and V by 6 bases; bases with no gene match: 9. Germline assignment: CDR1 MNHEY and CDR2 SVGAGI. The CDR3 loop reads CASRTYRGLATEAFF. Written as DNA, the CDR3 is TGTGCCAGCAGAACCTACAGGGGGCTAGCCACTGAAGCTTTCTTT.

V gene TRBV6-5 combines with J gene TRBJ2-7, with D possibly matching TRBD1 (6 bases). CDR3 length: 15 amino acids. Germline-derived CDR1 and CDR2 are MNHEY and SVGAGI. V was cut by 0 bases and J by 2 bases, with 11 bases left in between. The CDR3 protein is CASSYSLQGTYEQYF. CDR3 coding DNA: TGTGCCAGCAGTTACTCCCTACAGGGAACCTACGAGCAGTACTTC.